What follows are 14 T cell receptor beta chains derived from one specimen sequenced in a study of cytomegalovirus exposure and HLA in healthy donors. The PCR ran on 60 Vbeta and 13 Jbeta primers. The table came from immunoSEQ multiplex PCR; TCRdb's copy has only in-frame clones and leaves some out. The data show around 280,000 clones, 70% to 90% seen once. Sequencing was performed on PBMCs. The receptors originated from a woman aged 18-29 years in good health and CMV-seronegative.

The CDR3 loop is CASIIGQGVRGHTGELFF. CDR3 nucleotide sequence: TGTGCCAGCATAATAGGACAGGGGGTCCGGGGGCACACCGGGGAGCTGTTTTTT. This chain joins TRBV9 and TRBJ2-2; 10 bases agree with TRBD1. CDR1 is SGDLS and CDR2 is YYNGEE in the germline V gene. The V segment lost 6 bases and the J segment 3 bases; nucleotides outside the gene matches: 14. The CDR3 is 18 residues long.

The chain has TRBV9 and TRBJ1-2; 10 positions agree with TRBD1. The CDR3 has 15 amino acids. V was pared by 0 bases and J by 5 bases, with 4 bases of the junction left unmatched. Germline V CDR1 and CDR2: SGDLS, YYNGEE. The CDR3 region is CASSVEGTGVYGYTF. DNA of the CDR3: TGTGCCAGCAGCGTAGAAGGGACAGGGGTTTATGGCTACACCTTC.

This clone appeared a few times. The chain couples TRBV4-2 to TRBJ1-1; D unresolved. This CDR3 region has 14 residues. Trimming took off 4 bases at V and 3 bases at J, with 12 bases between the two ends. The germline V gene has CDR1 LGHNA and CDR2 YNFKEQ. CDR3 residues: CASSLRREYTEAFF. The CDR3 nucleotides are TGTGCCAGCAGCCTCAGAAGGGAGTACACTGAAGCTTTCTTT.

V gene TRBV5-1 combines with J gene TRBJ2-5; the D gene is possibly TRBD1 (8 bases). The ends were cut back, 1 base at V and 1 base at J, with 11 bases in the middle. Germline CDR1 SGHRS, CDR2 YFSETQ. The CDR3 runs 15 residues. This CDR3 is CASSLTGGVQETQYF. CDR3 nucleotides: TGCGCCAGCAGCTTGACAGGGGGGGTCCAAGAGACCCAGTACTTC.

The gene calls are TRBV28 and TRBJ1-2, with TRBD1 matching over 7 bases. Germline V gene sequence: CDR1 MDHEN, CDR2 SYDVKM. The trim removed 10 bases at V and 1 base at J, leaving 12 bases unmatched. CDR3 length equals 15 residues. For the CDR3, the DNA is TGTGCCACCCATTACCTCGACAGGGTTAACTATGGCTACACCTTC. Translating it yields CATHYLDRVNYGYTF.

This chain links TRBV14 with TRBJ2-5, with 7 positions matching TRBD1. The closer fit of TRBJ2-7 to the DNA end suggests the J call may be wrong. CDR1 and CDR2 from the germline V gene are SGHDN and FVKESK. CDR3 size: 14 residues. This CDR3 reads CASSQDPGQNEQYF. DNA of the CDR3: TGTGCCAGCAGCCAAGACCCGGGACAGAACGAGCAGTACTTC.

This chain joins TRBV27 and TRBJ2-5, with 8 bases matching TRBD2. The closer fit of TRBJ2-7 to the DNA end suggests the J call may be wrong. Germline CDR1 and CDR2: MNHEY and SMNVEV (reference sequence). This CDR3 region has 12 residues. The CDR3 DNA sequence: TGTGCCAGCAGTCGGGGGGGGTACGAGCAGTACTTC. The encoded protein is CASSRGGYEQYF.

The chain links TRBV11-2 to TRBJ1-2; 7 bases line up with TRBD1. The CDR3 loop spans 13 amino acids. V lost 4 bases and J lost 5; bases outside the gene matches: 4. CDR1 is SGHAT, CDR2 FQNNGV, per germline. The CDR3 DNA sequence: TGTGCCAGCAGCTCCGGGACAGATTATGGCTACACCTTC. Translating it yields CASSSGTDYGYTF.

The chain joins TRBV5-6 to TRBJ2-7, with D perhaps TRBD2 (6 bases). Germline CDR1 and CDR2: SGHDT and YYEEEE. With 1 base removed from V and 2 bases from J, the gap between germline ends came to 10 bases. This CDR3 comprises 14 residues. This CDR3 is CASSLYGGAYEQYF. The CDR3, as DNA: TGTGCCAGCAGCTTGTACGGCGGGGCCTACGAGCAGTACTTC.

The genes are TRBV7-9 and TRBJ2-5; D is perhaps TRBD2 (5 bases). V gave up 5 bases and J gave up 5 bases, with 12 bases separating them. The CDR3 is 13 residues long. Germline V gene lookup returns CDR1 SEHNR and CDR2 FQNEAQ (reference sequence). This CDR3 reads CASSQEGGETQYF. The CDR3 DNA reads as TGTGCCAGCAGCCAAGAGGGCGGGGAGACCCAGTACTTC.

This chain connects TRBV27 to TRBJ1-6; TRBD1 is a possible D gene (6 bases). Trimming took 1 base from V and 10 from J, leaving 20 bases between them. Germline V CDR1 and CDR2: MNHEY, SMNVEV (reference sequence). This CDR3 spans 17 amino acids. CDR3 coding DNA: TGTGCCAGCAGTTTATTTGATGGGACATCGGCTGGGTCACCCCTCCACTTT. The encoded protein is CASSLFDGTSAGSPLHF.

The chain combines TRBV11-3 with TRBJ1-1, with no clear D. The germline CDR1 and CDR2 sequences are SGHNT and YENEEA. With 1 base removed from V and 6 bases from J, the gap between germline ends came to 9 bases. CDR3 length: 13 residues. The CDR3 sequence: CASSLGGRAEAFF. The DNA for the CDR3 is TGTGCCAGCAGCTTAGGAGGGAGGGCTGAAGCTTTCTTT.

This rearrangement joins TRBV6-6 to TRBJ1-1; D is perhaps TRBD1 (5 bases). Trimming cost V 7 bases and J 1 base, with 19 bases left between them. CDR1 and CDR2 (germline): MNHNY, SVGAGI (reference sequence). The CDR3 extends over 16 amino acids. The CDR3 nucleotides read TGTGCCAGCACTATCTCAATTCCCCAGGGGAACACTGAAGCTTTCTTT. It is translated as CASTISIPQGNTEAFF.

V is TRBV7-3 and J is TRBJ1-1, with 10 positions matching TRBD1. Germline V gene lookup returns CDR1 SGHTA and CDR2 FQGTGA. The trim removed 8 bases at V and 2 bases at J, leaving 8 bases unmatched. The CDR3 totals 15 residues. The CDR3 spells CASARDRGPNTEAFF. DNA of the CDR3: TGTGCCAGCGCCAGGGACAGGGGCCCCAACACTGAAGCTTTCTTT.